The 14 T cell receptor beta chains below were found in one sample sequenced in a study of spatial heterogeneity in lung cancer (dated by TCRdb to 2018 to 2020). The research as a whole found: A correlation was observed between the number of expanded intratumoral alpha and beta TCRs and the tumor nonsynonymous mutation count.

Libraries were built with 5' RACE. Instrument used: NextSeq 500. TCRdb applied fastp at Q25 and MiXCR to the public reads, then kept only in-frame beta chains. Rows with a matching CDR3 protein are joined into one entry that keeps the most common DNA and genes. Across this sample there are around 5,400 distinct CDR3 sequences, with 7.8% seen only once. About 15% of the sample lies in the top ten. Their target antigens are unknown. The meaning of the sample's time point label: sample taken at primary tumor resection. The sequenced sample was lung tumor tissue, obtained at surgery. These TCRs come from a female donor with early-stage non-small cell lung cancer.

The chain joins TRBV6-2 or TRBV6-3 to TRBJ2-1; the D call may be TRBD1 or TRBD2 (5 bases each). Trimming pared 6 bases from V and 7 bases from J, leaving 13 bases between. Looked up from germline, CDR1 is MNHEY and CDR2 is SVGEGT. The CDR3 totals 13 residues. The CDR3 sequence: CASSQGRLNEQFF. The CDR3 DNA is TGTGCCAGCAGCCAGGGACGGTTGAATGAGCAGTTCTTC.

The chain is built from TRBV20-1 and TRBJ2-5; TRBD2 agrees at 9 bases. The V and J ends lost 0 bases and 9 bases, in that order; junction bases with no gene match: 17. This CDR3 has 17 residues. Looked up from germline, CDR1 is DFQATT and CDR2 is SNEGSKA (reference sequence). CDR3 in DNA: TGCAGTGCTAGAGATCTTGGACTAGCGTCCTGTTGGGAGTCCCAGTACTTC. As protein: CSARDLGLASCWESQYF.

This clonotype was seen ten or more times. The V and J genes are TRBV20-1 and TRBJ2-3; D gene uncertain. The CDR3 has 12 amino acids. From germline, CDR1 is DFQATT and CDR2 SNEGSKA (reference sequence). The V end lost 3 bases, the J end lost 0 bases, and 4 bases lay between the germline ends. The CDR3 coding sequence is TGCAGTGCTAGCCTTAGCACAGATACGCAGTATTTT. Amino acid sequence: CSASLSTDTQYF.

This clonotype was picked up many times. The rearrangement uses TRBV6-4 and TRBJ2-7; no clear D. This CDR3 region has 12 residues. Per germline, CDR1 MRHNA and CDR2 SNTAGT. Deletions cut 0 bases from V and 5 bases from J, with 5 bases between. The CDR3 region is CASSDSGHEQYF. CDR3 nucleotides: TGTGCCAGCAGTGACTCGGGTCACGAGCAGTACTTC.

By sample fraction, this clonotype is medium-sized. The rearrangement uses TRBV6-2 or TRBV6-3 and TRBJ2-7, with D perhaps TRBD2 (6 bases). The V gene's germline CDR1 is MNHEY and CDR2 SVGEGT. The V gene lost 2 bases and the J gene lost 2 bases, with 16 bases spanning the gap. This CDR3 is 16 amino acids long. CDR3 protein: CASSYGGLLGAYEQYF. In DNA form, the CDR3 reads TGTGCCAGCAGTTACGGAGGGCTTCTCGGCGCCTACGAGCAGTACTTC.

The chain carries TRBV11-2 and TRBJ2-1, with 8 bases aligning to TRBD1. The junction had 9 bases not matched to a gene; V was cut back by 6 bases and J by 8 bases. The CDR3 spans 14 residues. Germline loops: CDR1 SGHAT, CDR2 FQNNGV. The CDR3 reads CASSPGQGRHEQFF. The CDR3 nucleotides read TGTGCCAGCAGTCCTGGACAGGGAAGGCATGAGCAGTTCTTC.

This sequence joins TRBV11-2 and TRBJ1-2; TRBD1 is a possible D gene (5 bases). This CDR3 has 16 amino acids. The ends were cut back, 1 base at V and 2 bases at J, with 14 bases in the middle. The germline gives CDR1 SGHAT, CDR2 FQNNGV. CDR3: CASSLVGQGKNYGYTF. The CDR3 DNA sequence: TGTGCCAGCAGCTTAGTTGGCCAGGGCAAAAACTATGGCTACACCTTC.

This clonotype ranks as medium-sized (0.01 to 0.1%). V and J are TRBV5-6 and TRBJ1-5; TRBD1 aligns across 8 bases. Losses at the gene ends were 4 bases for V and 4 bases for J; bases not matched to a gene: 7. Germline values: CDR1 SGHDT, CDR2 YYEEEE. The CDR3 is 15 residues long. CDR3 sequence (DNA): TGTGCCAGCAGCCGGCGGGACAGGCTTAATCAGCCCCAGCATTTT. Translated, it gives CASSRRDRLNQPQHF.

This chain links TRBV7-2 with TRBJ1-1; a possible D gene is TRBD1 (5 bases). The V end lost 1 base, the J end lost 1 base, and 10 bases lay between the germline ends. CDR1 is SGHTA, CDR2 FQGNSA, per germline. The CDR3 sequence is 15 residues long. The CDR3 nucleotides are TGTGCCAGCAGCTTAGGTGCCAGGGCGAACACTGAAGCTTTCTTT. It yields the protein CASSLGARANTEAFF.

This clonotype has more than one count but fewer than ten. This chain links TRBV21-1 with TRBJ2-7; TRBD1 was called by the table and not checked on the DNA. TRBV21-1 is a pseudogene locus. The CDR3 extends over 16 amino acids. This chain's CDR3 is CASRQGSKIHSYEQYF. The CDR3 DNA reads as TGTGCCAGCAGGCAGGGGTCCAAAATTCACTCCTACGAGCAGTACTTC.

In this sample, this clonotype is medium-sized (0.01 to 0.1%). The chain joins TRBV20-1 to TRBJ1-2; 7 bases are shared with TRBD1. CDR1 is DFQATT, CDR2 SNEGSKA, per germline (reference sequence). CDR3 length: 13 amino acids. V lost 1 base, J lost 4 bases, and 3 bases stayed unmatched. CDR3 in amino acids: CSARGQGTYGYTF. The CDR3 bases are TGCAGTGCTAGAGGACAGGGAACCTATGGCTACACCTTC.

This clonotype counts as large (0.1 to 1%). The chain uses TRBV7-7 and TRBJ2-2; D is uncertain. The CDR3 length is 13 residues. Germline V gene lookup returns CDR1 SSHAT and CDR2 FNYEAQ (reference sequence). Between the trimmed V and J ends, which lost 4 bases and 3 bases, there was a span of 6 bases. CDR3 amino acids: CASSSTYTGELFF. The CDR3 DNA reads as TGTGCCAGCAGCTCCACTTACACCGGGGAGCTGTTTTTT.

This clonotype was seen a handful of times. The chain joins TRBV5-4 to TRBJ2-1; the match to TRBD2 covers 13 bases. V was pared by 3 bases and J by 15 bases, with 3 bases of the junction left unmatched. Germline V gene lookup returns CDR1 SGHNT and CDR2 YYREEE (reference sequence). This CDR3 is 12 amino acids long. CDR3 bases: TGTGCCAGCAGCTGGACTAGCGGGAGTCGGTTCTTC. It specifies CASSWTSGSRFF. Drawing the rest from reference TRBV5-4 and TRBJ2-1, the complete variable domain is ETGVTQSPTHLIKTRGQQVTLRCSSQSGHNTVSWYQQALGQGPQFIFQYYREEENGRGNFPPRFSGLQFPNYSSELNVNALELDDSALYLCASSWTSGSRFFGPGTRLTVL.

By share, this clonotype counts as medium-sized. V gene TRBV20-1 combines with J gene TRBJ2-1; possible D gene TRBD1, 6 bases. The CDR3 covers 14 residues. CDR1 DFQATT and CDR2 SNEGSKA come from the germline V gene (reference sequence). V lost 4 bases and J lost 2, with 12 bases in between. For the CDR3, the DNA is TGCAGTGCTAATTCTGGACAGACCTACAATGAGCAGTTCTTC. Translation gives CSANSGQTYNEQFF.